Each of the 14 T cell receptor beta chains below was sequenced from the same sample in a study of blood T cells in healthy people across ages. With a J-beta primer mix and a sample-barcoded 5' primer, a second PCR ran about 6 to 11 cycles. TCRdb reanalysed the 5' RACE reads using MiXCR and keeps one entry per CDR3 protein. In the table there are 800,000 to 950,000 distinct CDR3 sequences, around 36% of which are singletons. The sequencing sample was made of blood. These receptors were taken from a man aged 18 to 35 in good health.

This chain uses TRBV7-2 with TRBJ2-1; 12 bases agree with TRBD2. Germline V lookup: CDR1 SGHTA, CDR2 FQGNSA. This CDR3 region has 17 residues. With V trimmed by 2 bases and J by 13 bases, 15 bases remained unmatched. For the CDR3, the DNA is TGTGCCAGCAGCTTAAGAGCTAGCGGGGGGGCCGCAGAGACCCAGTTCTTC. Translation: CASSLRASGGAAETQFF.

The rearrangement joins TRBV4-1 to TRBJ1-5, with D tentatively TRBD1 (5 bases). Per germline, CDR1 MGHRA and CDR2 YSYEKL. V lost 4 bases, J lost 3 bases, and 19 bases lay in between. CDR3 length: 17 residues. This CDR3 is CASSPNYGREINQPQHF. The DNA of the CDR3 is TGCGCCAGCAGCCCCAACTATGGCAGGGAGATCAATCAGCCCCAGCATTTT.

This chain joins TRBV20-1 and TRBJ1-5; D is uncertain. Per the germline V gene, CDR1 is DFQATT and CDR2 is SNEGSKA (reference sequence). V was clipped by 5 bases and J by 5 bases, with 10 bases between them. CDR3 length: 12 amino acids. The CDR3 bases are TGCAGTGCTGCCCCAGGTTATCAGCCCCAGCATTTT. This sequence encodes CSAAPGYQPQHF.

In this sample, this clonotype turned up a few times. The chain recombines TRBV5-1 with TRBJ2-3; D is unclear. Trimming removed 4 bases from V and 1 base from J, with 7 bases in between. CDR1 is SGHRS, CDR2 YFSETQ, per germline. The CDR3 runs to 13 residues. The CDR3: CASSRLGTDTQYF. The CDR3 DNA follows: TGCGCCAGCAGCCGGCTAGGCACAGATACGCAGTATTTT. Complete variable domain (other parts from reference TRBV5-1 and TRBJ2-3): KAGVTQTPRYLIKTRGQQVTLSCSPISGHRSVSWYQQTPGQGLQFLFEYFSETQRNKGNFPGRFSGRQFSNSRSEMNVSTLELGDSALYLCASSRLGTDTQYFGPGTRLTVL.

The chain carries TRBV20-1 and TRBJ1-5; D is unclear. CDR3 length: 12 amino acids. V was cut by 3 bases and J by 6 bases, with 9 bases left in between. Germline loops: CDR1 DFQATT, CDR2 SNEGSKA (reference sequence). CDR3 sequence (DNA): TGCAGTGCTAGGGTGGGAACTCAGCCCCAGCATTTT. This sequence encodes CSARVGTQPQHF.

The chain couples TRBV20-1 to TRBJ2-1; no clear D. The tail of the sequence fits TRBJ2-7 better, so the J call may be wrong. The CDR3 totals 12 residues. The V gene's germline CDR1 is DFQATT and CDR2 SNEGSKA (reference sequence). Here the CDR3 reads CRGNSGYNEQYF. In DNA form, the CDR3 reads TGCAGGGGAAATTCGGGCTACAATGAGCAGTACTTC.

With regard to this clonotype: Its ends do not fully match the called genes, so a read error is possible. The chain carries TRBV7-9 and TRBJ1-5; D remains ambiguous. The CDR3 consists of 13 residues. Germline lookup yields CDR1 SEHNR and CDR2 FQNEAQ (reference sequence). The chain's CDR3 is CASSHDGNPPQHF. The CDR3 nucleotides read TGTGCCAGCAGCCACGATGGGAATCCGCCCCAGCATTTT.

The genes are TRBV29-1 and TRBJ1-1, with D unclear. Looked up from germline, CDR1 is SQVTM and CDR2 is ANQGSEA. V was cut by 3 bases and J by 5 bases, with 13 bases left in between. The CDR3 spans 13 residues. CDR3 bases: TGCAGCGTTGAGAGTGAGGTCGGGACTGAAGCTTTCTTT. Amino acids: CSVESEVGTEAFF.

The chain recombines TRBV6-5 with TRBJ1-2; D is perhaps TRBD1 (6 bases). The length of the CDR3 is 13 residues. From germline, CDR1 is MNHEY and CDR2 SVGAGI. V dropped 2 bases and J dropped 4 bases, with 8 bases sitting between them. The CDR3 DNA follows: TGTGCCAGCAGTTACGGGGGGCGCTATGGCTACACCTTC. This gives the protein CASSYGGRYGYTF.

This clonotype was picked up a small number of times. The chain recombines TRBV12-3 or TRBV12-4 with TRBJ2-3, with TRBD1 matching 9 bases. The CDR3 contains 16 residues. Trimming at V came to 1 base and at J to 4 bases, leaving 6 bases not matched to a gene. The CDR3 DNA sequence: TGTGCCAGCAGTTTAGTAATGACAGGGGGGGCAGATACGCAGTATTTT. Encoded protein: CASSLVMTGGADTQYF.

This clonotype was observed a few times. One end of the junction fails to match germline, which may point to a read error. V usage is TRBV4-2 and J usage is TRBJ2-5, with TRBD2 matching over 9 bases. The CDR3 totals 20 residues. Germline V gene data show CDR1 as LGHNA and CDR2 as YNFKEQ. This CDR3 is CVSSQDQVVGSGGYQETQYF. The DNA of the CDR3 is TGTGTCAGCAGCCAAGATCAAGTGGTTGGTAGCGGGGGTTACCAAGAGACCCAGTACTTC.

This clonotype appeared a few times. At one end the junction does not follow the germline gene, possibly because of a read error. This chain joins TRBV7-7 and TRBJ2-3, with 8 bases lining up with TRBD2. Germline V gives CDR1 SSHAT, CDR2 FNYEAQ (reference sequence). The CDR3 runs to 14 residues. The CDR3 sequence: CASSLGLVGATQYF. The CDR3 bases are TGTGCTAGCAGCTTGGGACTAGTGGGTGCTACGCAGTATTTT.

DNA for the CDR3: TGCAGTGCTAGAGATTGGAAGGGGGACCGGAGGAACATTCAGTACTTC. Translation: CSARDWKGDRRNIQYF. The rearrangement uses TRBV20-1 and TRBJ2-4; a possible D gene is TRBD1 (6 bases). Germline loops: CDR1 DFQATT, CDR2 SNEGSKA (reference sequence). CDR3 length: 16 amino acids. Trimming took 0 bases from V and 7 from J, leaving 19 bases between them.

V usage is TRBV7-9 and J usage is TRBJ2-5; 12 bases match TRBD2. The V segment lost 5 bases and the J segment 0 bases; nucleotides outside the gene matches: 4. Germline CDR1 reads SEHNR; CDR2 reads FQNEAQ (reference sequence). The CDR3 sequence is 16 residues long. The chain's CDR3 is CASSTRLAGDQETQYF. DNA of the CDR3: TGTGCCAGCAGCACCCGACTAGCGGGGGACCAAGAGACCCAGTACTTC.